This T cell receptor (beta chain) was documented in a study of blood T cell repertoires in COVID-19. Sequencing used immunoSEQ multiplex PCR; TCRdb keeps in-frame clones, though not all of them. The table includes 200,000 to 250,000 clones, about 88% detected once. CDR3 length: 16 residues. Germline loops: CDR1 KGHDR, CDR2 SFDVKD. Losses at the gene ends were 3 bases for V and 8 bases for J; bases not matched to a gene: 12. The sample comprised peripheral blood. The chain couples TRBV24-1 to TRBJ1-2; the match to TRBD1 covers 9 bases. This sequence was found in a middle-aged woman with acute or convalescent COVID-19. The CDR3 reads CATSDPRTGALGGYTF. CDR3 in DNA: TGTGCCACCAGTGATCCCCGGACAGGGGCCTTGGGAGGCTACACCTTC.